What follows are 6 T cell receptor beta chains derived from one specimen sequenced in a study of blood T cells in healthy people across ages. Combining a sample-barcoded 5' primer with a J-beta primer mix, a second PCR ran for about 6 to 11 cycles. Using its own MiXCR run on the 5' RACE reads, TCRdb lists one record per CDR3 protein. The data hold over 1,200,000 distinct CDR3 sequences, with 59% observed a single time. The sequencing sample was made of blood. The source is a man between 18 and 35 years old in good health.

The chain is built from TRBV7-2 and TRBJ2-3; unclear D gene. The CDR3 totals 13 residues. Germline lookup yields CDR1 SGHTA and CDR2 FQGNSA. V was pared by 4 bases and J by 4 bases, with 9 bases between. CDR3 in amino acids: CASSSSSADTQYF. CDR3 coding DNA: TGTGCCAGCAGCTCCTCGAGTGCAGATACGCAGTATTTT.

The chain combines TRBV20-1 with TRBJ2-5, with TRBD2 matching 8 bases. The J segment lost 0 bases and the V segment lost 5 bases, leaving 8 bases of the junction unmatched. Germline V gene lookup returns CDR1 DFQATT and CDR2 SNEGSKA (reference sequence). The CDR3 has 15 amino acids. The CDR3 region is CSARVAGPYQETQYF. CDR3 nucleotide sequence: TGCAGTGCTCGCGTAGCGGGACCGTACCAAGAGACCCAGTACTTC.

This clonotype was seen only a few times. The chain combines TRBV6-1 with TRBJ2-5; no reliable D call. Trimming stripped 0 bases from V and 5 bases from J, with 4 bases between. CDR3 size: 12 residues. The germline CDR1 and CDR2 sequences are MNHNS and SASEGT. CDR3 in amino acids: CASSEARETQYF. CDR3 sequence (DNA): TGTGCCAGCAGTGAAGCGCGGGAGACCCAGTACTTC.

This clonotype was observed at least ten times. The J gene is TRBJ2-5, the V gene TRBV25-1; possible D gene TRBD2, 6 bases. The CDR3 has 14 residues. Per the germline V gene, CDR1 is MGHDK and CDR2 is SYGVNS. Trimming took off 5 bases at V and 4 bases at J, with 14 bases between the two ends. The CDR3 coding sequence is TGTGCCAGCAGTAGAGCTAGCGTAGGAGAGACCCAGTACTTC. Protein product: CASSRASVGETQYF. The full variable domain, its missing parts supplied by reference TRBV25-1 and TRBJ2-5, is EADIYQTPRYLVIGTGKKITLECSQTMGHDKMYWYQQDPGMELHLIHYSYGVNSTEKGDLSSESTVSRIRTEHFPLTLESARPSHTSQYLCASSRASVGETQYFGPGTRLLVL.

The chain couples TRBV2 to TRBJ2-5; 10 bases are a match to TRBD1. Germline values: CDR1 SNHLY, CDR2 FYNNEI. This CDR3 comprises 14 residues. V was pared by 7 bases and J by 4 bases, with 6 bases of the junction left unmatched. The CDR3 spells CASIDGTGVETQYF. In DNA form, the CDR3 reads TGTGCCAGCATAGACGGGACAGGGGTAGAGACCCAGTACTTC. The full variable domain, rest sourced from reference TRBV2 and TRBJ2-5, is EPEVTQTPSHQVTQMGQEVILRCVPISNHLYFYWYRQILGQKVEFLVSFYNNEISEKSEIFDDQFSVERPDGSNFTLKIRSTKLEDSAMYFCASIDGTGVETQYFGPGTRLLVL.

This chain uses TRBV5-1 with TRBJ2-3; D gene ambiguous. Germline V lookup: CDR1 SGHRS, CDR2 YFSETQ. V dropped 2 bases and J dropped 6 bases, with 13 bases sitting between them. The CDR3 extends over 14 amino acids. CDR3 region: CASSLVDIGDTQYF. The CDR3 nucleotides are TGCGCCAGCAGCTTAGTTGATATCGGGGATACGCAGTATTTT.